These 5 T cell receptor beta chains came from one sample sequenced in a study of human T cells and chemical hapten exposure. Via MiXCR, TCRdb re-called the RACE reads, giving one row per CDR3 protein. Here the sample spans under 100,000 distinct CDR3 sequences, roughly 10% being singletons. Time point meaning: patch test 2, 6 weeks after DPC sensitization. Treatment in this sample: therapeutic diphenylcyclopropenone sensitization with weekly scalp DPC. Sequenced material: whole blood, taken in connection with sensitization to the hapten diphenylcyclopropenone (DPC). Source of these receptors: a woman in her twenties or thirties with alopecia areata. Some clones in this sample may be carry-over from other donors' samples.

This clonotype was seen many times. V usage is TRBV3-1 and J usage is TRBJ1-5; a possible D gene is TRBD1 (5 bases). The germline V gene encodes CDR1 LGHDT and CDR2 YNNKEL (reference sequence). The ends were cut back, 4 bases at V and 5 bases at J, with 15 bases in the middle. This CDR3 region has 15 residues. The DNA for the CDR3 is TGTGCCAGCAGCCCCGCGGGGGGGGATGATCAGCCCCAGCATTTT. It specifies CASSPAGGDDQPQHF. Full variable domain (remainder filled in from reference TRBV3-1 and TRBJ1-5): DTAVSQTPKYLVTQMGNDKSIKCEQNLGHDTMYWYKQDSKKFLKIMFSYNNKELIINETVPNRFSPKSPDKAHLNLHINSLELGDSAVYFCASSPAGGDDQPQHFGDGTRLSIL.

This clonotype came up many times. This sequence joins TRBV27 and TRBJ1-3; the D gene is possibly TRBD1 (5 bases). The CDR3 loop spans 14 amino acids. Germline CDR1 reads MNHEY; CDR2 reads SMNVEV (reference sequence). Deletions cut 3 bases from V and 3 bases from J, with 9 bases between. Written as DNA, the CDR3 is TGTGCCAGCAGTTTGAGGGGAAGTGGAAACACCATATATTTT. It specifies CASSLRGSGNTIYF.

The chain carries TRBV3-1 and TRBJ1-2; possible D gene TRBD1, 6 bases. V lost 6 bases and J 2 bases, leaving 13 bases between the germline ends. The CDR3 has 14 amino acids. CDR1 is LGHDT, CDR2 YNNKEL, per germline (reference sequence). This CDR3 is CASSTGSGNYGYTF. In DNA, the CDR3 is TGTGCCAGCAGTACAGGGAGCGGAAACTATGGCTACACCTTC.

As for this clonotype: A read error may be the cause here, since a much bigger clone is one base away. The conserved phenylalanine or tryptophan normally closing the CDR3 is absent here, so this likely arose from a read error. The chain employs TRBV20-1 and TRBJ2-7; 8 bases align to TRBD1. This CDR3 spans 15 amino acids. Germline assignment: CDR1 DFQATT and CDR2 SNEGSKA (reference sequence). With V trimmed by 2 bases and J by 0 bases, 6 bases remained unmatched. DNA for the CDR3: TGCAGTGCTAGATCCGGGACAGGATACTCCTACGAGCAGTACTCC. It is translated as CSARSGTGYSYEQYS.

The CDR3 nucleotides are TGTGCCAGTAACACGGGACAGGAGAATGAAAAACTGTTTTTT. It encodes CASNTGQENEKLFF. J is TRBJ1-4 and V is TRBV19, with 8 bases fitting TRBD1. The CDR3 totals 14 residues. Germline V gives CDR1 LNHDA, CDR2 SQIVND (reference sequence). Germline trimming cut 7 bases from V and 5 bases from J; bases unmatched to any gene: 6.